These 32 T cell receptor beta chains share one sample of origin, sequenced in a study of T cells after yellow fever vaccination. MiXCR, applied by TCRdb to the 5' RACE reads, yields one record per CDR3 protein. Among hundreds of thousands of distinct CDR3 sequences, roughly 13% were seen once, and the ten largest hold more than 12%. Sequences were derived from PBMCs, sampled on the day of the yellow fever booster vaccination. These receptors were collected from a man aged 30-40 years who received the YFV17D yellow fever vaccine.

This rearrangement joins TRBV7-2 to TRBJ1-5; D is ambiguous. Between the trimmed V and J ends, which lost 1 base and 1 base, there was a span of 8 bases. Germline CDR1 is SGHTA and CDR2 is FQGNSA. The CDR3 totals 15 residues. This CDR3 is CASSLGGLSNQPQHF. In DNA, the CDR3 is TGTGCCAGCAGCTTAGGAGGGCTGAGCAATCAGCCCCAGCATTTT.

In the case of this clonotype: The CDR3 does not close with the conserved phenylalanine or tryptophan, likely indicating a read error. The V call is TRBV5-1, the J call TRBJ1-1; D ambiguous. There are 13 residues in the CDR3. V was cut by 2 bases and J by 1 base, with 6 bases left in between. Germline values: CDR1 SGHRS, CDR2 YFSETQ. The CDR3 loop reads CASSFVENTEAFY. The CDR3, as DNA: TGCGCCAGCAGCTTTGTAGAGAACACTGAAGCTTTCTAT.

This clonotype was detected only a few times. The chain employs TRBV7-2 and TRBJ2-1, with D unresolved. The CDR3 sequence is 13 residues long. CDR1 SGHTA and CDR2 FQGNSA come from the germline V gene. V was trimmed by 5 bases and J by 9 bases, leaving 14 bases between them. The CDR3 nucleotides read TGTGCCAGCAGCCCAAGACCAGTTGCTGAGCAGTTCTTC. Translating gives CASSPRPVAEQFF.

The CDR3 sequence: CASSIRLAGPYNEQFF. In DNA form, the CDR3 reads TGTGCCAGCAGCATCAGACTAGCGGGGCCGTACAATGAGCAGTTCTTC. The chain couples TRBV7-2 to TRBJ2-1; 11 bases fit TRBD2. Germline values: CDR1 SGHTA, CDR2 FQGNSA. Trimming at V came to 5 bases and at J to 4 bases, leaving 7 bases not matched to a gene. This CDR3 has 16 amino acids.

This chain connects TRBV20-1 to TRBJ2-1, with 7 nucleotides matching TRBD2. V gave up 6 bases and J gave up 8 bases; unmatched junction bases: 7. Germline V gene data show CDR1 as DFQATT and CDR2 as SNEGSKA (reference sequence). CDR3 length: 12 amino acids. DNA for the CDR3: TGCAGTGCGAAGACTAGCCACTATGAGCAGTTCTTC. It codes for CSAKTSHYEQFF.

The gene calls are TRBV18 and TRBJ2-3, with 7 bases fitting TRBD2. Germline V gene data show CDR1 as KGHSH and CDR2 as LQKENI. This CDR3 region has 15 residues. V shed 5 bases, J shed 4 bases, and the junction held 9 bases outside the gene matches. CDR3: CASSFSAAGADTQYF. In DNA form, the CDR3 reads TGTGCCAGCTCATTCTCAGCTGCGGGAGCAGATACGCAGTATTTT.

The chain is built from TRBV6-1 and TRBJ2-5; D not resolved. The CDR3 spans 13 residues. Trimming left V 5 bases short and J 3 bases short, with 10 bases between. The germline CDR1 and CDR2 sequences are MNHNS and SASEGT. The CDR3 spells CASSPPSEETQYF. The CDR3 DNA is TGTGCCAGCAGTCCGCCTTCAGAAGAGACCCAGTACTTC.

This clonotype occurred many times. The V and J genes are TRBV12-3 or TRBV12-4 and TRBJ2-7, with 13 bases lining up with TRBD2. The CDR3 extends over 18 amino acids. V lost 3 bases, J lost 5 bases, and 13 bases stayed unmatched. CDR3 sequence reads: CASSFGLAGDEGSNEQYF. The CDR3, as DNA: TGTGCCAGCAGTTTTGGACTAGCGGGAGATGAGGGGTCTAACGAGCAGTACTTC.

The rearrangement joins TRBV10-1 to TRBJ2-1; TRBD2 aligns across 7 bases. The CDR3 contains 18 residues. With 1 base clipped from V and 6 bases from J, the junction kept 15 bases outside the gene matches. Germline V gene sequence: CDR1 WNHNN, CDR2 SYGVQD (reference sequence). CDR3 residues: CASSEFVGASGKSNEQFF. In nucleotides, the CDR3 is TGCGCCAGCAGTGAGTTTGTCGGAGCTAGCGGAAAATCCAATGAGCAGTTCTTC.

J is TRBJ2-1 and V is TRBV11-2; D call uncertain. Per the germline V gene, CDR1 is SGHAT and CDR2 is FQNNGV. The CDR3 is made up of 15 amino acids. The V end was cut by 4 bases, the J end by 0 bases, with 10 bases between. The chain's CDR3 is CASSSLRISYNEQFF. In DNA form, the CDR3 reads TGTGCCAGCAGCTCCCTAAGGATCTCCTACAATGAGCAGTTCTTC.

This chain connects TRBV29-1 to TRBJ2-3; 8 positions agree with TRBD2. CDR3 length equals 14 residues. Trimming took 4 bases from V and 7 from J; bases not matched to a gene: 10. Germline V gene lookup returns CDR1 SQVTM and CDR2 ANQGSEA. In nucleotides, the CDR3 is TGCAGCGTTGGAGCGGGAGACTTTAGGAATACGCAGTATTTT. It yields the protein CSVGAGDFRNTQYF.

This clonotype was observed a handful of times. This CDR3 reads CATSRDWASGKHEQFF. CDR3 coding DNA: TGTGCCACCAGCAGAGATTGGGCTAGCGGGAAGCATGAGCAGTTCTTC. V is TRBV15 and J is TRBJ2-1; TRBD2 matches 9 bases. The germline V gene has CDR1 LNHNV and CDR2 YYDKDF (reference sequence). After removal of 0 bases from V and 8 bases from J, the junction contained 8 bases not matched to a gene. CDR3 length: 16 residues.

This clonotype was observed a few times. CDR3 in amino acids: CAISDGGASGRRADTQYF. Here the CDR3 DNA reads TGTGCCATCAGTGACGGGGGAGCTAGCGGGAGGAGGGCAGATACGCAGTATTTT. The chain has TRBV10-3 and TRBJ2-3; 11 bases align to TRBD2. CDR3 length: 18 residues. V lost 3 bases to trimming and J lost 4 bases; unmatched junction nucleotides: 12. Germline CDR1 is ENHRY and CDR2 is SYGVKD.

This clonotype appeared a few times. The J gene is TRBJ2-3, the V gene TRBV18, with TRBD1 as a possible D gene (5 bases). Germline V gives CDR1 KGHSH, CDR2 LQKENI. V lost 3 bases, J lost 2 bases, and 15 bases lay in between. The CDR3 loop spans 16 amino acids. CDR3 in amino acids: CASSPPGPRDTDTQYF. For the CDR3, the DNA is TGTGCCAGCTCACCTCCAGGGCCCAGAGACACAGATACGCAGTATTTT.

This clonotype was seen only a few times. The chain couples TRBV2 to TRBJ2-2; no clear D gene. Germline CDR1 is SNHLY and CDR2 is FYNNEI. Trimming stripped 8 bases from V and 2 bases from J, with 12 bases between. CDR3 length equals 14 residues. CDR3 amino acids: CASGSIANTGELFF. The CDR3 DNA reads TGTGCCAGCGGGTCTATTGCTAACACCGGGGAGCTGTTTTTT.

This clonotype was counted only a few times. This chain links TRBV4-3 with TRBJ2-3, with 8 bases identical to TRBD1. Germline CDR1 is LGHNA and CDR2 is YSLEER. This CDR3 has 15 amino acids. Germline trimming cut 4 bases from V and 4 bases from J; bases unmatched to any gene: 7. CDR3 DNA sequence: TGCGCCAGCAGCCTCGAGGGACAGGCGTCAGATACGCAGTATTTT. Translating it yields CASSLEGQASDTQYF.

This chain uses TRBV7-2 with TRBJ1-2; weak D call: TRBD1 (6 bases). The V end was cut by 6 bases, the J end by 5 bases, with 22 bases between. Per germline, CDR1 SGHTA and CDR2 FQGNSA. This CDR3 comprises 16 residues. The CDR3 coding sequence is TGTGCCAGCAGGAATCGCCCGGGGGGCGCGGAATATGGCTACACCTTC. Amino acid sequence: CASRNRPGGAEYGYTF.

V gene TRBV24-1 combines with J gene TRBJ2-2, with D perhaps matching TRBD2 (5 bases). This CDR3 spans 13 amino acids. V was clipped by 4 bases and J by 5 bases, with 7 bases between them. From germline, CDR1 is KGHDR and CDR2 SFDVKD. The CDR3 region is CATSDRGTGELFF. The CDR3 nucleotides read TGTGCCACCAGTGACCGAGGGACCGGGGAGCTGTTTTTT.

The CDR3 DNA is TGTGCCAGCAGCTCAACCGGGGTAGTTTCGCTCAATGAGCAGTTCTTC. It yields the protein CASSSTGVVSLNEQFF. The chain has TRBV7-8 and TRBJ2-1; the D gene is possibly TRBD2 (5 bases). The CDR3 has 16 amino acids. Germline CDR1 reads SGHVS; CDR2 reads FQNEAQ. Deletions cut 4 bases from V and 6 bases from J, with 19 bases between.

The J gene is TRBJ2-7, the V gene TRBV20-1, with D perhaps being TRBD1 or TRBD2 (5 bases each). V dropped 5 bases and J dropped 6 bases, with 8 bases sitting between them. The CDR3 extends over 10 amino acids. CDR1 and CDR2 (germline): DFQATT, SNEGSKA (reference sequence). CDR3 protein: CSARGVEQYF. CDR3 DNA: TGCAGTGCTCGAGGGGTCGAGCAGTACTTC.

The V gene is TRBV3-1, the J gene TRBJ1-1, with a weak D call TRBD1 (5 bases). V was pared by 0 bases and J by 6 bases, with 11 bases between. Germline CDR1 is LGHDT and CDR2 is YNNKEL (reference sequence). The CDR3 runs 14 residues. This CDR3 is CASSQELRGSEAFF. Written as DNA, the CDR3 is TGTGCCAGCAGCCAAGAGCTACGGGGGTCTGAAGCTTTCTTT.

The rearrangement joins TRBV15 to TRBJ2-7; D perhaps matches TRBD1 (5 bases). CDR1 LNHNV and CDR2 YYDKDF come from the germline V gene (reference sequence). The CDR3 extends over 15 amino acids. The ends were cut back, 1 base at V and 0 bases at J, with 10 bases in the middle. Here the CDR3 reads CATSRGRQSSYEQYF. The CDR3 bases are TGTGCCACCAGCAGAGGTAGACAGAGCTCCTACGAGCAGTACTTC.

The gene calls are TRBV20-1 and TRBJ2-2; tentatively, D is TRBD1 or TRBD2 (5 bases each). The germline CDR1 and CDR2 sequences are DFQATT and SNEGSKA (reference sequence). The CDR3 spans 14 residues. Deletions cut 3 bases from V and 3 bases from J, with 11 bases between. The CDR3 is CSASKGTDTGELFF. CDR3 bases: TGCAGTGCTAGCAAAGGGACGGACACCGGGGAGCTGTTTTTT.

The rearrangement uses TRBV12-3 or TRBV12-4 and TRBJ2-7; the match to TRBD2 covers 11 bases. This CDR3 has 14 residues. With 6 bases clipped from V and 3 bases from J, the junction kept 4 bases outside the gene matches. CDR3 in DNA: TGTGCCAGCAGACTGACTAGCGGGAACTACGAGCAGTACTTC. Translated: CASRLTSGNYEQYF.

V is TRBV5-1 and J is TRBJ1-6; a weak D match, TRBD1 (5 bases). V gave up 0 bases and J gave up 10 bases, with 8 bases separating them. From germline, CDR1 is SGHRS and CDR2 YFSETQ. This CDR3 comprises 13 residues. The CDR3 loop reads CASSLDGDSPLHF. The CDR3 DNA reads TGCGCCAGCAGCTTGGACGGGGACTCACCCCTCCACTTT.

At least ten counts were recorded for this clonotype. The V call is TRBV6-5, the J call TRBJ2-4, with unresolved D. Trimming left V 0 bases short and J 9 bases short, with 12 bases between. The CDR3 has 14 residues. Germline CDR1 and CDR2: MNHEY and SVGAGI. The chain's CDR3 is CASSYSIQEFIQYF. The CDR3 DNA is TGTGCCAGCAGTTACTCGATACAAGAGTTCATTCAGTACTTC.

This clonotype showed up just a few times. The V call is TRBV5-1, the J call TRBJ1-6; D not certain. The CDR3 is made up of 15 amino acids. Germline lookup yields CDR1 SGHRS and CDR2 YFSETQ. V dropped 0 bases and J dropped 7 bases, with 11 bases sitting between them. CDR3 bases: TGCGCCAGCAGCTTGGAGACCCAAGGGAATTCACCCCTCCACTTT. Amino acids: CASSLETQGNSPLHF.

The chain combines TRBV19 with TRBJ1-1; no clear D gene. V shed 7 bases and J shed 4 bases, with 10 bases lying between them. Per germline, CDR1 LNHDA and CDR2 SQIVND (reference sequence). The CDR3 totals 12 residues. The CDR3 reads CASKSGRTEAFF. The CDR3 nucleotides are TGTGCCAGTAAATCAGGCCGCACTGAAGCTTTCTTT.

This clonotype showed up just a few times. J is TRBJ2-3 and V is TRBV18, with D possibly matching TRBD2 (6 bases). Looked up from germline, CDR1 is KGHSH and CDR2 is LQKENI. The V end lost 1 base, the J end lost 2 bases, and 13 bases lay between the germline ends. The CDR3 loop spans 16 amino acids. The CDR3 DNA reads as TGTGCCAGCTCACCACAGCGACTAGGAAACACAGATACGCAGTATTTT. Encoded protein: CASSPQRLGNTDTQYF.

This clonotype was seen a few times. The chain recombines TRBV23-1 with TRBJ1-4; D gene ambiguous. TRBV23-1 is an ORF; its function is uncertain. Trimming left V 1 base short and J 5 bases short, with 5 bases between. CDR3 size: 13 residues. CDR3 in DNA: TGCGCCAGCAGTCAATATAGGAATGAAAAACTGTTTTTT. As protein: CASSQYRNEKLFF.

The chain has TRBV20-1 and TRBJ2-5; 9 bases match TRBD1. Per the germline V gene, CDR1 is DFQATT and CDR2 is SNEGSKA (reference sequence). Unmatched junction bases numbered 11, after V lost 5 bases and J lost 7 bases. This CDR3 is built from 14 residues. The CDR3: CSAPGQGQLGTQYF. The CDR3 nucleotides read TGCAGTGCTCCGGGACAGGGTCAGTTGGGGACCCAGTACTTC.

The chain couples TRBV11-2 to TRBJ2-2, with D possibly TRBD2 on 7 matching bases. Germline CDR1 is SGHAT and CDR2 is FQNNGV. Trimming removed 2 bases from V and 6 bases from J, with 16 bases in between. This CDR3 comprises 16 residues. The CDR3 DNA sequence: TGTGCCAGCAGCTTAAGTAGGGGGGGTTCGGCCGGGGAGCTGTTTTTT. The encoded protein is CASSLSRGGSAGELFF.